The 2 T cell receptor beta chains given below trace back to one sample, sequenced in a study of OX40 agonist ivuxolimab in advanced cancers. The repertoire was sequenced with immunoSEQ multiplex PCR; TCRdb's copy has only in-frame clones and lacks some. The data hold approximately 45,000 clones, with around 82% observed a single time. The sample here was CD4+ or CD8+ T cells sorted from blood, taken in a trial of the OX40 agonist ivuxolimab. The receptor set was obtained from an adult with an advanced solid tumor such as melanoma, head and neck, liver or kidney cancer.

This chain uses TRBV5-1 with TRBJ1-1; D ambiguous. V was cut by 0 bases and J by 6 bases, with 15 bases left in between. CDR1 and CDR2 (germline): SGHRS, YFSETQ. The CDR3 spans 15 residues. This CDR3 is CASSLAGGQRSEAFF. CDR3 DNA: TGCGCCAGCAGCTTGGCGGGAGGCCAGAGGTCTGAAGCTTTCTTT. Together with reference TRBV5-1 and TRBJ1-1, the CDR3 gives the full variable domain: KAGVTQTPRYLIKTRGQQVTLSCSPISGHRSVSWYQQTPGQGLQFLFEYFSETQRNKGNFPGRFSGRQFSNSRSEMNVSTLELGDSALYLCASSLAGGQRSEAFFGQGTRLTVV.

The V gene is TRBV6-6, the J gene TRBJ1-5, with TRBD1 as a possible D gene (5 bases). CDR1 MNHNY and CDR2 SVGAGI come from the germline V gene (reference sequence). The CDR3 consists of 14 residues. The germline V and J ends were trimmed by 8 bases and 5 bases, with 16 bases remaining between them. CDR3 loop: CASGDGRRHQPQHF. Written as DNA, the CDR3 is TGTGCCAGCGGGGACGGGCGGAGGCATCAGCCCCAGCATTTT.